These T cell receptor beta chains were read from a single sample in a study of CD8 T cells in Susac syndrome. TCRdb re-analysed the immunoSEQ multiplex PCR reads in MiXCR, keeping a single row per CDR3 protein. The repertoire consists of 400,000 to 550,000 distinct CDR3 sequences, with 85% to 90% occurring once and the leading ten covering around 0.12%. The sample consisted of CD8+ T cells from PBMCs. Receptors were obtained from a human donor with multiple sclerosis. Both conserved end residues are part of each CDR3. A D gene is named only where the DNA matches it firmly. Expanded clones are given a class, and other clones once, few, many or no size at all.

D	size	V	length	J	DNA	CDR3
-	-	TRBV15	17	TRBJ2-1	TGTGCCACCAGCAGAGGCCCTGAGGACGGAGTCTACAATGAGCAGTTCTTC	CATSRGPEDGVYNEQFF
-	-	TRBV2	14	TRBJ2-3	TGTGCCAGCAGTGCCGGCGGGATAACAGATACGCAGTATTTT	CASSAGGITDTQYF
-	-	TRBV5-6	14	TRBJ1-1	TGTGCCAGCAGCTTGTACATCCGTGGGACTGAAGCTTTCTTT	CASSLYIRGTEAFF
-	-	TRBV3-1	15	TRBJ2-7	TGTGCCAGCAGCCAAGAACCGCCTATTAGGAACGAGCAGTACTTC	CASSQEPPIRNEQYF
TRBD2	once	TRBV27	16	TRBJ2-3	TGTGCCAGCAGTCGTCTAGCGGGAGGGCCTCAAGATACGCAGTATTTT	CASSRLAGGPQDTQYF
TRBD1	-	TRBV30	15	TRBJ1-1	TGTGCCTGGAGTACCTCGGACAGGGAAGGGGCTGAAGCTTTCTTT	CAWSTSDREGAEAFF
-	few	TRBV10-3	13	TRBJ1-1	TGTGCCATCAGTGAGACGGGACTAACTGAAGCTTTCTTT	CAISETGLTEAFF
TRBD2	-	TRBV13	14	TRBJ2-7	TGTGCCAGCAGCTCCCGACTAGCGGGAGACGAGCAGTACTTC	CASSSRLAGDEQYF
TRBD2	-	TRBV15	13	TRBJ2-7	TGTGCCACTCGAGCGGGGGGCTCCTACGAGCAGTACTTC	CATRAGGSYEQYF
-	-	TRBV28	17	TRBJ2-1	TGTGCCAGCAGCCCCTCTGGGCCCAGGAGCTCCTACAATGAGCAGTTCTTC	CASSPSGPRSSYNEQFF
-	few	TRBV28	12	TRBJ2-7	TGTGCCAGCAGTTTACGGGCGTACGAGCAGTACTTC	CASSLRAYEQYF
TRBD2	-	TRBV3-1	16	TRBJ2-5	TGTGCCAGCAGCCAAGGCGGGCGGGGGGCCCAAGAGACCCAGTACTTC	CASSQGGRGAQETQYF
-	-	TRBV27	14	TRBJ2-7	TGTGCCACCAGATCTAGAGACTCCTATTACGAGCAGTACTTC	CATRSRDSYYEQYF
-	few	TRBV5-1	19	TRBJ2-1	TGCGCCAGCAGCCCTTACCCTTCAGGGGAATCACTCTCCTACAATGAGCAGTTCTTC	CASSPYPSGESLSYNEQFF
-	-	TRBV20-1	13	TRBJ2-1	TGCAGTGCTAAGGTCTTTTCCTACAATGAGCAGTTCTTC	CSAKVFSYNEQFF
-	-	TRBV29-1	16	TRBJ1-1	TGCAGCGTTGAAGGAGATCCCACGGGCTTGAACACTGAAGCTTTCTTT	CSVEGDPTGLNTEAFF
TRBD2	-	TRBV7-9	16	TRBJ2-1	TGTGCCAGCAGCGAGCCAGGGCGGGAGGGAAACAATGAGCAGTTCTTC	CASSEPGREGNNEQFF
-	-	TRBV13	15	TRBJ2-7	TGTGCCAGCAGCCTACATAGCGAGGGCACCTACGAGCAGTACTTC	CASSLHSEGTYEQYF
-	-	TRBV5-1	14	TRBJ2-7	TGCGCCAGCAGCTTAGTCGGTACGTCGGACGAGCAGTACTTC	CASSLVGTSDEQYF
TRBD1	-	TRBV18	17	TRBJ2-1	TGTGCCAGCTCACGAGCGCTAAGGCAGGGGGCCTACAATGAGCAGTTCTTC	CASSRALRQGAYNEQFF
-	once	TRBV27	15	TRBJ2-7	TGTGCCAGCAGCTATTCCGGGACCCCTGCCTACGAGCAGTACTTC	CASSYSGTPAYEQYF
TRBD2	-	TRBV7-2	15	TRBJ2-5	TGTGCCAGCAGCTTATTACTAGCGGGAGCGTCAACCCAGTACTTC	CASSLLLAGASTQYF
TRBD1	-	TRBV6-5	15	TRBJ1-2	TGTGCCAGCAGTCCTACGGTGACAGGGGGCTTTGGCTACACCTTC	CASSPTVTGGFGYTF
TRBD1	once	TRBV4-1	15	TRBJ2-5	TGCGCCAGCAGCCCTGGGACAGGGGGCGTAGAGACCCAGTACTTC	CASSPGTGGVETQYF
TRBD2	few	TRBV7-9	14	TRBJ2-7	TGTGCCAGCAGTTTGGCTAGCGGGAGTTACGAGCAGTACTTC	CASSLASGSYEQYF
TRBD2	few	TRBV7-2	15	TRBJ2-5	TGTGCCAGCAGCCAGATAGCGGGAGTGGGGGAGACCCAGTACTTC	CASSQIAGVGETQYF
TRBD2	-	TRBV6-1	16	TRBJ2-1	TGTGCCAGCAGCCCGTTCCTAGCGGATCTCGACAATGAGCAGTTCTTC	CASSPFLADLDNEQFF
TRBD2	-	TRBV5-4	16	TRBJ2-2	TGTGCCAGCAGCTCTTGGACTAGCGGGGACACCGGGGAGCTGTTTTTT	CASSSWTSGDTGELFF
-	-	TRBV20-1	13	TRBJ1-2	TGCAGTGCGAGAGAGGGGAGCGAGTATGGCTACACCTTC	CSAREGSEYGYTF
-	-	TRBV4-1	11	TRBJ1-1	TGCGCCAACAAGGGGGGCACTGAAGCTTTCTTT	CANKGGTEAFF
-	few	TRBV15	12	TRBJ2-5	TGTGCCACCAGCAGAGATGAAGAGACCCAGTACTTC	CATSRDEETQYF
-	-	TRBV5-1	15	TRBJ1-1	TGCGCCAGCAGTGACTCTCCCAGGCCGGAAACTGAAGCTTTCTTT	CASSDSPRPETEAFF
-	once	TRBV29-1	17	TRBJ1-3	TGCAGCGTTGAAGATATCAATGCTGGGGCAGGGGGAAACACCATATATTTT	CSVEDINAGAGGNTIYF
TRBD1	-	TRBV10-3	17	TRBJ2-2	TGTGCCACCTCCGGGACAGACATATTCGCGAACACCGGGGAGCTGTTTTTT	CATSGTDIFANTGELFF
-	-	TRBV2	15	TRBJ1-3	TGTGCCAGCAGGGCGTCTCAAGTCTCTGGAAACACCATATATTTT	CASRASQVSGNTIYF
-	-	TRBV27	14	TRBJ2-7	TGTGCCAGCAGTCTCACCGGGAGCTTCTACGAGCAGTACTTC	CASSLTGSFYEQYF
-	-	TRBV6-1	14	TRBJ2-2	TGTGCCAGCAGTCCGGTGGGATCCACCGGGGAGCTGTTTTTT	CASSPVGSTGELFF
-	-	TRBV14	14	TRBJ2-7	TGTGCCAGCAGCCAAGACAGGACCCCCTACGAGCAGTACTTC	CASSQDRTPYEQYF
-	-	TRBV27	14	TRBJ1-5	TGTGCCAGCAGTTTCTCGGGGGGTAATCAGCCCCAGCATTTT	CASSFSGGNQPQHF
TRBD1	-	TRBV4-2	15	TRBJ2-3	TGTGCCAGCAGCCAAGAGGGACAGGGCTCAGATACGCAGTATTTT	CASSQEGQGSDTQYF
-	-	TRBV6-5	15	TRBJ2-1	TGTGCCAGCAGTAGGGGGGGGTCTCGGAAGGATGAGCAGTTCTTC	CASSRGGSRKDEQFF
-	-	TRBV2	14	TRBJ1-3	TGTGCCAGCAGTGAGGGAGACAGTAGAAACACCATATATTTT	CASSEGDSRNTIYF
-	-	TRBV13	14	TRBJ1-1	TGTGCCAGCAGCTCGGGGGGCTGGGGCACTGAAGCTTTCTTT	CASSSGGWGTEAFF
TRBD2	-	TRBV25-1	17	TRBJ2-1	TGTGCCAGCAGCCCGGGACTAGCGCCAAGTGATTACAATGAGCAGTTCTTC	CASSPGLAPSDYNEQFF
-	-	TRBV4-2	15	TRBJ1-2	TGTGCCAGCAGCCAAGTCCCGTCAGGGGCCCCGGGCTACACCTTC	CASSQVPSGAPGYTF
TRBD1	-	TRBV28	19	TRBJ2-7	TGTGCCAGCAGTGCCAGCTTGTTCGATGAGGGGGCTAGAATCTACGAGCAGTACTTC	CASSASLFDEGARIYEQYF
-	-	TRBV19	17	TRBJ1-1	TGTGCCAGTAGTACCCAGACAGCGACTCTTGGGAACACTGAAGCTTTCTTT	CASSTQTATLGNTEAFF
-	-	TRBV3-1	15	TRBJ2-1	TGTGCCAGCAGCCAGATGGAAAGCTCCTACAATGAGCAGTTCTTC	CASSQMESSYNEQFF
-	-	TRBV19	13	TRBJ1-1	TGTGCCAGTAGTATAGTAGGGAGCACTGAAGCTTTCTTT	CASSIVGSTEAFF
-	-	TRBV12-3/TRBV12-4	13	TRBJ2-7	TGTGCCAGCAGTTTGGCAGCTCCCTACGAGCAGTACTTC	CASSLAAPYEQYF
-	-	TRBV5-4	14	TRBJ2-2	TGTGCCAGCAGCTTCACCGCCGGGACCGGGGAGCTGTTTTTT	CASSFTAGTGELFF
-	-	TRBV7-3	15	TRBJ2-1	TGTGCCAGCAGCTTAGTTTCTAGCGCCTACAATGAGCAGTTCTTC	CASSLVSSAYNEQFF
-	-	TRBV28	14	TRBJ2-1	TGTGCCAGCAGTTTTTCTAGAGTCGGTAATGAGCAGTTCTTC	CASSFSRVGNEQFF
-	-	TRBV2	13	TRBJ2-5	TGTGCCAGCAGTGAATGGAGGGAAGAGACCCAGTACTTC	CASSEWREETQYF
-	-	TRBV10-2	12	TRBJ2-7	TGCGCCAGCGGCGACTTCGTACAAGAGCAGTACTTC	CASGDFVQEQYF
-	-	TRBV7-4	16	TRBJ1-2	TGTGCCAGCAGCCTCGAGGCTCGGCAGGGGCCCTGGGGCTACACCTTC	CASSLEARQGPWGYTF
-	-	TRBV6-5	16	TRBJ1-1	TGTGCCAGCAGTTCCTCACAAAACTTTGGACCGCTAGAAGCTTTCTTT	CASSSSQNFGPLEAFF
TRBD2	-	TRBV19	17	TRBJ2-1	TGTGCCAGTAGATACCCTCCGGGACTAGCCCCAGGAGATGAGCAGTTCTTC	CASRYPPGLAPGDEQFF
-	-	TRBV12-3/TRBV12-4	11	TRBJ2-1	TGTGCCAGCAGTTTCGGGCCTGAGCAGTTCTTC	CASSFGPEQFF